Presented here are 7 T cell receptor beta chains from one specimen sequenced in a study of metastatic and nonmetastatic thyroid tumors. TCRdb reprocessed the PCR reads via MiXCR. This sample has around 65,000 clones, with 12% to 15% found just once. No patient received treatment before thyroid surgery. Sequenced input: blood. These receptors were obtained from a male donor with papillary thyroid cancer or a benign thyroid nodule (not recorded which). Some clones in this sample may be carry-over from other donors' samples.

This clone came up many times. V usage is TRBV10-3 and J usage is TRBJ1-4; D is unclear. Germline assignment: CDR1 ENHRY and CDR2 SYGVKD. V lost 0 bases and J lost 7, with 6 bases in between. The CDR3 is 13 residues long. The CDR3 DNA is TGTGCCATCAGTGAGTCCGGAACTGAAAAACTGTTTTTT. Amino acid sequence: CAISESGTEKLFF.

At least ten counts were recorded for this clone. The chain is built from TRBV11-2 and TRBJ1-3, with 9 bases lining up with TRBD1. V was pared by 3 bases and J by 0 bases, with 0 bases of the junction left unmatched. The CDR3 length is 15 residues. Germline CDR1 SGHAT, CDR2 FQNNGV. DNA for the CDR3: TGTGCCAGCAGCTTGGGACAGGGCTCTGGAAACACCATATATTTT. Protein sequence: CASSLGQGSGNTIYF.

This clone was counted ten times or more. This rearrangement joins TRBV28 to TRBJ1-2; D ambiguous. The CDR3 length is 13 residues. V was cut by 3 bases and J by 5 bases, with 10 bases left in between. Germline loops: CDR1 MDHEN, CDR2 SYDVKM. CDR3 nucleotide sequence: TGTGCCAGCAGTTTGGCTCAGGTTTATGGCTACACCTTC. Its protein product is CASSLAQVYGYTF.

In this sample, this clone turned up many times. The chain combines TRBV5-1 with TRBJ1-4; maybe TRBD1 (6 bases). V was cut by 1 base and J by 8 bases, with 12 bases left in between. Germline CDR1 reads SGHRS; CDR2 reads YFSETQ. This CDR3 is built from 14 residues. Written as DNA, the CDR3 is TGCGCCAGCAGCTTGCCTCAGGGGAACGAAAAACTGTTTTTT. Its protein product is CASSLPQGNEKLFF. Full variable domain (missing parts from reference TRBV5-1 and TRBJ1-4): KAGVTQTPRYLIKTRGQQVTLSCSPISGHRSVSWYQQTPGQGLQFLFEYFSETQRNKGNFPGRFSGRQFSNSRSEMNVSTLELGDSALYLCASSLPQGNEKLFFGSGTQLSVL.

This clone was seen many times. V and J are TRBV6-1 and TRBJ1-3; perhaps TRBD1 as D (5 bases). V shed 6 bases and J shed 0 bases, with 12 bases lying between them. Germline V CDR1 and CDR2: MNHNS, SASEGT. CDR3 length: 15 amino acids. In nucleotides, the CDR3 is TGTGCCAGCAGCGCTACCGGGACCTCTGGAAACACCATATATTTT. As protein: CASSATGTSGNTIYF.

This clone was found many times. The chain links TRBV7-9 to TRBJ2-1; TRBD2 aligns across 9 bases. Germline V gene data show CDR1 as SEHNR and CDR2 as FQNEAQ (reference sequence). The CDR3 consists of 14 residues. With 11 bases clipped from V and 7 bases from J, the junction kept 12 bases outside the gene matches. The CDR3 here is CASVGLAGDNEQFF. The CDR3 coding sequence is TGTGCCTCGGTTGGATTAGCGGGAGATAATGAGCAGTTCTTC. The variable domain in full, completed from reference TRBV7-9 and TRBJ2-1, reads DTGVSQNPRHKITKRGQNVTFRCDPISEHNRLYWYRQTLGQGPEFLTYFQNEAQLEKSRLLSDRFSAERPKGSFSTLEIQRTEQGDSAMYLCASVGLAGDNEQFFGPGTRLTVL.

This clone was counted many times. The V gene is TRBV6-9, the J gene TRBJ2-1; 11 bases map to TRBD2. The CDR3 extends over 20 amino acids. In germline, CDR1 is MNHGY, CDR2 SVAAGI. V lost 2 bases and J lost 0; bases outside the gene matches: 12. In DNA, the CDR3 is TGTGCCAGCAGTTATAAGGGCGGACTAGCGGGCTTTTTCTCCTACAATGAGCAGTTCTTC. Translated: CASSYKGGLAGFFSYNEQFF.